Listed below are T cell receptor beta chains from one sample, sequenced in a study of T cell repertoires in cytomegalovirus infection. MiXCR, run by TCRdb on the reads, gives a single entry per CDR3 protein. The table lists about 600,000 distinct CDR3 sequences, 20% to 25% of them singletons, with 6.5% to 10% in the top ten. Source material: CD8+ T cells from PBMCs. The receptors come from a human donor in good health (CMV status not recorded). Some clones in this sample may be carry-over from other donors' samples. The CDR3 runs from the conserved cysteine through the conserved F or W. A D gene is named only where the DNA matches it firmly. A clone size is listed for some rows: how often the clone was seen (once, few, many), or a class if it is expanded.

D,length,V,size,J,DNA,CDR3
.,13,TRBV20-1,.,TRBJ1-3,TGCAGTGCTAGAGAAGGATATGGAAACACCATATATTTT,CSAREGYGNTIYF
.,15,TRBV7-2,few,TRBJ2-1,TGTGCCAGCAGCTTAGAACAGCTTCCCTACAATGAGCAGTTCTTC,CASSLEQLPYNEQFF
TRBD1,16,TRBV28,few,TRBJ2-4,TGTGCCAGCAGTCCCGGGACAGGGTACCCCAAAAACATTCAGTACTTC,CASSPGTGYPKNIQYF
.,16,TRBV7-9,.,TRBJ2-1,TGTGCCAGCAGCCCACGACTAGGGAGCTCCTACAATGAGCAGTTCTTC,CASSPRLGSSYNEQFF
.,16,TRBV2,many,TRBJ2-1,TGTGCCAGCAGTGAGGACCCCCCCCGGGTCTACAATGAGCAGTTCTTC,CASSEDPPRVYNEQFF
.,16,TRBV29-1,.,TRBJ1-2,TGCAGCGTTGAAGATCCCCAGGCCCTCGGAGACTATGGCTACACCTTC,CSVEDPQALGDYGYTF
TRBD2,15,TRBV6-4,.,TRBJ2-1,TGTGCCAGCAGTACCCGACTAGCGGGGAACAATGAGCAGTTCTTC,CASSTRLAGNNEQFF
.,16,TRBV6-1,many,TRBJ1-3,TGTGCCAGCCCCAGGACGGCCGCTCACTCTGGAAACACCATATATTTT,CASPRTAAHSGNTIYF
.,17,TRBV7-9,.,TRBJ2-3,TGTGCCAGCACCTCATTCGGGCAGGGAGATCCCACAGATACGCAGTATTTT,CASTSFGQGDPTDTQYF
.,14,TRBV29-1,few,TRBJ1-1,TGCAGCGTTGAGGTACACCCAATGAACACTGAAGCTTTCTTT,CSVEVHPMNTEAFF
TRBD1,16,TRBV13,.,TRBJ2-1,TGTGCCAGCAGCATCCGGGGACAGCGACGCGACAATGAGCAGTTCTTC,CASSIRGQRRDNEQFF
.,12,TRBV7-6,many,TRBJ2-3,TGTGCCAGCAGTGCGGATACAGATACGCAGTATTTT,CASSADTDTQYF
.,16,TRBV7-9,.,TRBJ2-1,TGTGCCAGCAGCCCAACCCGGGGACTCAAGTACAATGAGCAGTTCTTC,CASSPTRGLKYNEQFF
.,16,TRBV12-3/TRBV12-4,.,TRBJ2-1,TGTGCCAACAGGGATTCCGGGGGGTCCGCTTACAATGAGCAGTTCTTC,CANRDSGGSAYNEQFF
.,14,TRBV6-2/TRBV6-3,.,TRBJ2-3,TGTGCCAGCACGGGAACGGGGGCCTTAGATACGCAGTATTTT,CASTGTGALDTQYF
.,15,TRBV29-1,few,TRBJ2-1,TGCAGCGTTGAAGATAGACACTCTACCTACAATGAGCAGTTCTTC,CSVEDRHSTYNEQFF
TRBD1,16,TRBV20-1,many,TRBJ2-1,TGCAGTGCTAGATCGCCCGGGACAGGGGCCTACAATGAGCAGTTCTTC,CSARSPGTGAYNEQFF
TRBD2,13,TRBV19,.,TRBJ2-3,TGTGCCAGTAGGGGGAGGGTCACAGATACGCAGTATTTT,CASRGRVTDTQYF
TRBD2,17,TRBV20-1,.,TRBJ2-3,TGCAGTGAAAAGGGGCTAGCGGGGGCCGGCTTCACAGATACGCAGTATTTT,CSEKGLAGAGFTDTQYF
.,16,TRBV7-9,many,TRBJ2-2,TGTGCCAGCAGTTCCAGACGGCTGGGACACACCGGGGAGCTGTTTTTT,CASSSRRLGHTGELFF
.,15,TRBV28,.,TRBJ1-6,TGTGCCAGCAGTCCGAACCGAGACAGAGTGTCACCCCTCCACTTT,CASSPNRDRVSPLHF
.,14,TRBV27,.,TRBJ2-5,TGTGCCAGCAGTTTATTTACCCATGGGGAGACCCAGTACTTC,CASSLFTHGETQYF
TRBD1,16,TRBV12-3/TRBV12-4,.,TRBJ1-1,TGTGCCAGCAGTATATCCGGGACAGGGGCGAACACTGAAGCTTTCTTT,CASSISGTGANTEAFF
TRBD2,15,TRBV7-3,many,TRBJ2-2,TGTGCCAGCAGCGAGACTAGCGGATCCACCGGGGAGCTGTTTTTT,CASSETSGSTGELFF
.,18,TRBV14,.,TRBJ1-1,TGTGCCAGCAGCCTCACCGGGACCGCAAGACTGTGGGACACTGAAGCTTTCTTT,CASSLTGTARLWDTEAFF
TRBD2,15,TRBV7-3,.,TRBJ2-3,TGTGTCAGCAGCCCACTAGCGGGGAGCACAGATACGCAGTATTTT,CVSSPLAGSTDTQYF
TRBD1,18,TRBV6-6,few,TRBJ2-5,TGTGCCAGCAGGACAGACAGGGAAGAGAAGAAAGTCCAAGAGACCCAGTACTTC,CASRTDREEKKVQETQYF
TRBD2,14,TRBV27,.,TRBJ2-7,TGTGCCAGCAGGACAGCCCGGGGGGCCTACGAGCAGTACTTC,CASRTARGAYEQYF
TRBD1,15,TRBV7-2,many,TRBJ2-2,TGTGCCAGCAGCTTACGACAGGGGTCCATCGGGGAGCTGTTTTTT,CASSLRQGSIGELFF
TRBD2,15,TRBV20-1,.,TRBJ2-1,TGCAGTGCTAGGTTGGCGGGGGGGCGGGTTAATGAGCAGTTCTTC,CSARLAGGRVNEQFF
.,12,TRBV7-9,.,TRBJ2-2,TGTGCCACAGACAGGACCAGCGGGGAGCTGTTTTTT,CATDRTSGELFF
.,16,TRBV7-2,few,TRBJ2-5,TGTGCCAGCAGCTTAGTGACCTACACAAGCCAAGAGACCCAGTACTTC,CASSLVTYTSQETQYF
.,15,TRBV5-4,.,TRBJ2-7,TGTGCCAGCAGCTTGGTTGGCTGGGCCGAATACGAGCAGTACTTC,CASSLVGWAEYEQYF
.,13,TRBV7-3,many,TRBJ2-5,TGTGCCAGCAGCCCTCCGGACGGGAAGACCCAGTACTTC,CASSPPDGKTQYF
.,11,TRBV6-6,.,TRBJ1-1,TGTGCCAGCAGAAACAGCTATGAAGCTTTCTTT,CASRNSYEAFF
.,14,TRBV7-6,many,TRBJ2-7,TGTGCCAGCAGCCCGCTGACAGGCTCCTACGAGCAGTACTTC,CASSPLTGSYEQYF
.,14,TRBV3-1,.,TRBJ2-1,TGTGCCAGCAGCCTAGGGGGGACTACACCCGAGCAGTTCTTC,CASSLGGTTPEQFF
.,12,TRBV5-5,few,TRBJ2-7,TGTGCCAGCATTGGCGGAGTCTACGAGCAGTACTTC,CASIGGVYEQYF
.,15,TRBV13,few,TRBJ1-1,TGTGCCAGCAGCCCGCCGGTCGCGGCCAGAACTGAAGCTTTCTTT,CASSPPVAARTEAFF
.,15,TRBV6-5,many,TRBJ1-2,TGTGCCAGCAGTTACTCCTCGGGAGGGAGGTATGGCTACACCTTC,CASSYSSGGRYGYTF
.,13,TRBV29-1,.,TRBJ1-2,TGCAGCGTTGCGCTAGGGTCGGGCTATGGCTACACCTTC,CSVALGSGYGYTF
TRBD1,18,TRBV28,once,TRBJ2-1,TGTGCCAGCAGAAGGTCCTGGACAGGGAGCTTATTTCTCAATGAGCAGTTCTTC,CASRRSWTGSLFLNEQFF
.,15,TRBV6-2/TRBV6-3,.,TRBJ2-7,TGTGCCAGTAGACCTCAAGGGGCCCCCTCCTACGAGCAGTACTTC,CASRPQGAPSYEQYF